This TCR beta chain comes out of a study of PD-1 blockade in mismatch repair-deficient tumors. Overall study context: Patients had approximately 13 mismatch repair-deficient cancer types and were previously treated and progressing. General study results and limits: Rapid post-treatment expansion, then contraction, generally preceding radiologic response, marked tumor-resident clones.

Generated by immunoSEQ multiplex PCR, the TCRdb table keeps only in-frame clones and is missing some. The sample carries some 97,000 clones, about four fifths recorded once. The CDR3 contains 13 residues. V lost 6 bases and J 3 bases, leaving 11 bases between the germline ends. Germline loops: CDR1 MNHEY, CDR2 SVGAGI. PCR or immunohistochemistry showed mismatch repair deficiency in every enrolled patient. Three pembrolizumab responders had their TCRs sequenced. Details on this clone: The antigen is undetermined.

This specimen consisted of peripheral blood, obtained roughly 36 weeks after starting pembrolizumab. This TCR derives from an adult with mismatch repair-deficient cancer. V is TRBV6-5 and J is TRBJ1-2, with D tentatively TRBD1 (6 bases). The CDR3 bases are TGTGCCAGCAGACCACAGGGCGACTATGGCTACACCTTC. Translating it yields CASRPQGDYGYTF.